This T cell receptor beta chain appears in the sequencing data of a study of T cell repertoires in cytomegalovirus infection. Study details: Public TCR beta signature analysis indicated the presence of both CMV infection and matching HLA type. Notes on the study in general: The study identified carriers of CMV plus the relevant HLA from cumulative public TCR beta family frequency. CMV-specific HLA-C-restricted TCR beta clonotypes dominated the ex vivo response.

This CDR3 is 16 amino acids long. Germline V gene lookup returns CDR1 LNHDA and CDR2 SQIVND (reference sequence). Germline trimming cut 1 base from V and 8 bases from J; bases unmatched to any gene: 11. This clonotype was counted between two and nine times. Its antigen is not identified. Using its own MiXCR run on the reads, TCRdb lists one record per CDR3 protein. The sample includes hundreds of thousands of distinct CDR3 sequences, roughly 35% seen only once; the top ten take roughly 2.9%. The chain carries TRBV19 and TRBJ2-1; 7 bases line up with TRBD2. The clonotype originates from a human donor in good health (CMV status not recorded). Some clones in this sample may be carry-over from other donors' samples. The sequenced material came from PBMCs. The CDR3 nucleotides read TGTGCCAGTAGTATAGCCGGAGCGGGACGATTCTATGAGCAGTTCTTC. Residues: CASSIAGAGRFYEQFF.